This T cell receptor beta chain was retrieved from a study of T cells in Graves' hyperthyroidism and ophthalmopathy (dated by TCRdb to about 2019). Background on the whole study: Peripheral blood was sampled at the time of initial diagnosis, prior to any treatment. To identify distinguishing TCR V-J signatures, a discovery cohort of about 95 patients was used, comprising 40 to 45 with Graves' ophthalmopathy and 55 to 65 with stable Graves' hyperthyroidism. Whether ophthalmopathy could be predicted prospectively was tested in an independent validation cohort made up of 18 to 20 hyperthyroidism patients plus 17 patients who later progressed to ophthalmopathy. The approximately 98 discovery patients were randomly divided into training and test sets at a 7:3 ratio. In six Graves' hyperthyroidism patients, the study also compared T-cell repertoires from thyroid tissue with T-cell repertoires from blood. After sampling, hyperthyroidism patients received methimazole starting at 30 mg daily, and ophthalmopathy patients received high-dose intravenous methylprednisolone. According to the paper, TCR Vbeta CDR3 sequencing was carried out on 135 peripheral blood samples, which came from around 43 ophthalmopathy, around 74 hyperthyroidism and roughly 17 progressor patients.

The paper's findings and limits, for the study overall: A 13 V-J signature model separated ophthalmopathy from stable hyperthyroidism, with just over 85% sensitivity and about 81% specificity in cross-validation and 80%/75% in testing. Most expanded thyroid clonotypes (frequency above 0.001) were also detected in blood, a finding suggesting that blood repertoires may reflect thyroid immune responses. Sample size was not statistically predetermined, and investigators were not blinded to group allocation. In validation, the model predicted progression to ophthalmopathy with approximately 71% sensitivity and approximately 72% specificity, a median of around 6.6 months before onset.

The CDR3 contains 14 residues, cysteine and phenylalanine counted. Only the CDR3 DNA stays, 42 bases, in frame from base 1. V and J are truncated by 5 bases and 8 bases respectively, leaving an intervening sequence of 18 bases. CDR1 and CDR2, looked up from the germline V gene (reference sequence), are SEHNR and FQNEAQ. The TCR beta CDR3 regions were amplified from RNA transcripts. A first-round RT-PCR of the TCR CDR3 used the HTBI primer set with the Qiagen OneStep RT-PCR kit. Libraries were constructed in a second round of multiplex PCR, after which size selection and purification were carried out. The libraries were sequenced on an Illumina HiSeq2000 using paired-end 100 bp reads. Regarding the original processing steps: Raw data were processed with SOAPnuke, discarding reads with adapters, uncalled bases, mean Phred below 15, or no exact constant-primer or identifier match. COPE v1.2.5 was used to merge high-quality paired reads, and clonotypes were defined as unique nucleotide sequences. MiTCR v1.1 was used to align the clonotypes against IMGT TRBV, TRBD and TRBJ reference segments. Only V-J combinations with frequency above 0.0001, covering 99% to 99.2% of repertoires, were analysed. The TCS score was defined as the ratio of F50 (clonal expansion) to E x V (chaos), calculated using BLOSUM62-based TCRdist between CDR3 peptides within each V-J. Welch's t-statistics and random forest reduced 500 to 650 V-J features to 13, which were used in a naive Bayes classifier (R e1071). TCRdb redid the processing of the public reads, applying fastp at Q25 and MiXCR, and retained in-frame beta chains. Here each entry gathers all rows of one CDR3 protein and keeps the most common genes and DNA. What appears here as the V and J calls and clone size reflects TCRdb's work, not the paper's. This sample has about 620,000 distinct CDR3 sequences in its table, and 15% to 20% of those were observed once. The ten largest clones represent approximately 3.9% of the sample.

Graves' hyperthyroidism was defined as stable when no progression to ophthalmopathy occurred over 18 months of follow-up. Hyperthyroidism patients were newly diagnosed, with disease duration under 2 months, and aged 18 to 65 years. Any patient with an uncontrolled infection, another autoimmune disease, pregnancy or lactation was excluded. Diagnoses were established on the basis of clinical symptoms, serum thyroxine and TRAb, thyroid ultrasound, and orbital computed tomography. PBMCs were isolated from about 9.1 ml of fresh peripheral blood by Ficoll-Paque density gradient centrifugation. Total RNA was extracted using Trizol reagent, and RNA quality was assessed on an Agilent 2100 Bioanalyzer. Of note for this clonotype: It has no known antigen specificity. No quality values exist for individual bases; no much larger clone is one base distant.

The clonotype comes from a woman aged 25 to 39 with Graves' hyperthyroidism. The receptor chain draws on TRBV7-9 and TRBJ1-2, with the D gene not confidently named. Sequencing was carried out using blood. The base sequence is TGTGCCAGCAGCCTGACATCATCTAAGGGAGGCTACACCTTC. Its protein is CASSLTSSKGGYTF.